This T cell receptor (beta chain) originates from a study of T cells in Graves' hyperthyroidism and ophthalmopathy. Study findings and constraints: Most thyroid-expanded clonotypes above 0.001 were also found in blood.

The germline V gene has CDR1 PRHDT and CDR2 FYEKMQ (reference sequence). Trimming took off 0 bases at V and 0 bases at J, with 19 bases between the two ends. This CDR3 contains 19 residues. Researchers took RNA transcripts and amplified the TCR beta CDR3 regions from them. First-round RT-PCR targeting the TCR CDR3 was performed with the HTBI primer set. In TCRdb, the multiplex PCR reads were re-called with MiXCR into one record per CDR3 protein. The sample holds about 290,000 distinct CDR3 sequences; around 13% are singletons and the top ten take 7% to 9%. On this clonotype: Its target is not known.

Source material: blood. The source is a woman aged 40 to 55 with Graves' hyperthyroidism. The chain joins TRBV13 to TRBJ2-3, with D perhaps TRBD2 (5 bases). The CDR3 sequence: CASSLGGSSNYESTDTQYF. The CDR3 DNA sequence: TGTGCCAGCAGCTTAGGGGGGAGCTCCAACTACGAAAGCACAGATACGCAGTATTTT.